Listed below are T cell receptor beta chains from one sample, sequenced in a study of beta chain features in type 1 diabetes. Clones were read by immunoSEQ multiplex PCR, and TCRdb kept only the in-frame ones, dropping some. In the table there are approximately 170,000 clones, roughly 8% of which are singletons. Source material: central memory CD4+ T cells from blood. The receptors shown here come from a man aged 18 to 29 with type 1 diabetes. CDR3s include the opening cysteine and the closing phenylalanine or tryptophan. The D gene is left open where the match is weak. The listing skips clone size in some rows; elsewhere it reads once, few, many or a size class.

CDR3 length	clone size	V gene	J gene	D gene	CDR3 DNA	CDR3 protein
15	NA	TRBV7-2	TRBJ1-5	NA	TGTGCCAGCAGTAGACAGTCTCCTAGCAATCAGCCCCAGCATTTT	CASSRQSPSNQPQHF
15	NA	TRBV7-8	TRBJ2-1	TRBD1	TGTGCCAGCAGCTTAGCCGGGACAGGAAGCAATGAGCAGTTCTTC	CASSLAGTGSNEQFF
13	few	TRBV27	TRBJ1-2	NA	TGTGCCAGCAGTTTCCAGGGGAACTATGGCTACACCTTC	CASSFQGNYGYTF
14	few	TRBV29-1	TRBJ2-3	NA	TGCAGCTCCTCAGGGGATCCCTTCACAGATACGCAGTATTTT	CSSSGDPFTDTQYF
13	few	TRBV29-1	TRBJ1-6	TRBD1	TGCAGCGTGGGACAGGGGCCCAATTCACCCCTCCACTTT	CSVGQGPNSPLHF
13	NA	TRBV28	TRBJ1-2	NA	TGTGCCAGCAGTCTAACACAGACCTATGGCTACACCTTC	CASSLTQTYGYTF
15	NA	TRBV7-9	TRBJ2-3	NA	TGTGCCAGCAGCTCGCAGGGGTCGCGCACAGATACGCAGTATTTT	CASSSQGSRTDTQYF
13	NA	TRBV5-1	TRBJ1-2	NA	TGCGCCAGCAGCGCAGACATCAACTATGGCTACACCTTC	CASSADINYGYTF
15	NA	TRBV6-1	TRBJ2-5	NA	TGTGCCAGCAGTGAAGGCGGCGGAGCAGGGGAGACCCAGTACTTC	CASSEGGGAGETQYF
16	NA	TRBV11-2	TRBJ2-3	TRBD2	TGTGCCAGCAGCTTAGGGGCTAGCGGGGGTATGAATACGCAGTATTTT	CASSLGASGGMNTQYF
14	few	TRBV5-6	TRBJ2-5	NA	TGTGCCAGCAGCTCGCTAGAGTCTGGGGAGACCCAGTACTTC	CASSSLESGETQYF
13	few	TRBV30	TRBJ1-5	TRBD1	TGTGCCTGGGAGGGACAGCGGAATCAGCCCCAGCATTTT	CAWEGQRNQPQHF
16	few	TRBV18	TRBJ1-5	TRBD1	TGTGCCAGCTCACCCAGGACAGGGTCGGGGCATCAGCCCCAGCATTTT	CASSPRTGSGHQPQHF
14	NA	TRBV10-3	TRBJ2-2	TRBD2	TGTGCCAGCAAGCTAGCGGGAGGGCCCGGGGAGCTGTTTTTT	CASKLAGGPGELFF
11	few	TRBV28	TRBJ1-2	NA	TGTGCCATAACGGCTAACTATGGCTACACCTTC	CAITANYGYTF
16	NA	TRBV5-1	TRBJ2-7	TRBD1	TGCGCCAGCAGCGGGATAGGACAGGGAAGACCCTACGAGCAGTACTTC	CASSGIGQGRPYEQYF
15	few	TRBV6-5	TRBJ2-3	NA	TGTGCCAGCAGTTACGCGGGGACTAGCACAGATACGCAGTATTTT	CASSYAGTSTDTQYF
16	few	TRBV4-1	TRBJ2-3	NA	TGCGCCAGCAGGCAACGGGGGACCTTAGCTGGAGATACGCAGTATTTT	CASRQRGTLAGDTQYF
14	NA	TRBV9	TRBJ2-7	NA	TGTGCCAGCAGCGTAGCGGGTCAAGCCTACGAGCAGTACTTC	CASSVAGQAYEQYF
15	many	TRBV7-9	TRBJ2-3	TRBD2	TGTGCCAGCAGCTTAGGACTAGCCTTCACAGATACGCAGTATTTT	CASSLGLAFTDTQYF
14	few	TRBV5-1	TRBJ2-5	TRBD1	TGCGCCAGCAAGCCAGGGGGCAGGCAAGAGACCCAGTACTTC	CASKPGGRQETQYF
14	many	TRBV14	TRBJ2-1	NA	TGTGCCAGCAGAGGCGCGGGCGTCGACAATGAGCAGTTCTTC	CASRGAGVDNEQFF
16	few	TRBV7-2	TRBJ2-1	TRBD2	TGTGCCAGCAGAATAGCGGGAGTGAGCTCCTACAATGAGCAGTTCTTC	CASRIAGVSSYNEQFF
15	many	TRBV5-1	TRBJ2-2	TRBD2	TGCGCCAGCAGCTGGGCGGGGGCGAACACCGGGGAGCTGTTTTTT	CASSWAGANTGELFF
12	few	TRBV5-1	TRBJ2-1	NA	TGCGCCAGCAGCTTGGGAGGGAATGAGCAGTTCTTC	CASSLGGNEQFF
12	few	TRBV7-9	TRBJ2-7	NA	TGTGCCAGCAGCCGGCAGGGCAACGAGCAGTACTTC	CASSRQGNEQYF
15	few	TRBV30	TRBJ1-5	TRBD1	TGTGCCTGGAGTGTAGGACAGGGGTTTCAACAGCCCCAGCATTTT	CAWSVGQGFQQPQHF
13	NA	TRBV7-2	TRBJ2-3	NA	TGTGCCAGCGCGGCCCAGAACACAGATACGCAGTATTTT	CASAAQNTDTQYF
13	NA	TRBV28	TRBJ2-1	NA	TGTGCCAGCGTACGGGTTTCCTACAATGAGCAGTTCTTC	CASVRVSYNEQFF
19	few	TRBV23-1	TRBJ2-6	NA	TGCGCCAGCAGTCAATCGGGCAGGGGAAAAAAGGGGGGGGCCAACGTCCTGACTTTC	CASSQSGRGKKGGANVLTF
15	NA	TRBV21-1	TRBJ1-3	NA	TGTGCCCCGGGGACAGGAACCCCCTCTGGAAACACCATATATTTT	CAPGTGTPSGNTIYF
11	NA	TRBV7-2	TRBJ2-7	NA	TGTGCCAGCAGCCTCCTATACGAGCAGTACTTC	CASSLLYEQYF
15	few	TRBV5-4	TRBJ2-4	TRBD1	TGTGCCACCCAAACAACAGGGGGCCTTAGCACCATTCAGTACTTC	CATQTTGGLSTIQYF
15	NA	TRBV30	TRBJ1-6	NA	TGTGCCTGGAGTCCGGGTGTAGGACAGAAGTCACCCCTCCACTTT	CAWSPGVGQKSPLHF
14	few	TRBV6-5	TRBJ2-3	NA	TGTGCCAGCAGTTACTCGGCGGGGAAGGATACGCAGTATTTT	CASSYSAGKDTQYF
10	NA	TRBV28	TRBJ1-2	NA	TGTGCCAGCAGTTACCAGGGCTACACCTTC	CASSYQGYTF
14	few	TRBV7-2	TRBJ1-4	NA	TGTGCCAGCAGCTTAGGGCCAGGGAACGAAAAACTGTTTTTT	CASSLGPGNEKLFF
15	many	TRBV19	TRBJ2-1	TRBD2	TGTGCCAGTAGCATGACTAGCGGGGCCGGCGATGAGCAGTTCTTC	CASSMTSGAGDEQFF
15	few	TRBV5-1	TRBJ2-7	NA	TGCGCCAGCAGCTTGGGGGGACCGGGGGCCTACGAGCAGTACTTC	CASSLGGPGAYEQYF
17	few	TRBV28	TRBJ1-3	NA	TGTGCCAGCAGGTCACCCCATCCGGGGAACGCTGGAAACACCATATATTTT	CASRSPHPGNAGNTIYF
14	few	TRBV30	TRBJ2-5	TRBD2	TGTGCCTGGTCCGGGACTAGCGGGGGAGAGACCCAGTACTTC	CAWSGTSGGETQYF
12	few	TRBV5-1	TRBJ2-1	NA	TGCGCCAGCAGCCCGGAGTACAATGAGCAGTTCTTC	CASSPEYNEQFF